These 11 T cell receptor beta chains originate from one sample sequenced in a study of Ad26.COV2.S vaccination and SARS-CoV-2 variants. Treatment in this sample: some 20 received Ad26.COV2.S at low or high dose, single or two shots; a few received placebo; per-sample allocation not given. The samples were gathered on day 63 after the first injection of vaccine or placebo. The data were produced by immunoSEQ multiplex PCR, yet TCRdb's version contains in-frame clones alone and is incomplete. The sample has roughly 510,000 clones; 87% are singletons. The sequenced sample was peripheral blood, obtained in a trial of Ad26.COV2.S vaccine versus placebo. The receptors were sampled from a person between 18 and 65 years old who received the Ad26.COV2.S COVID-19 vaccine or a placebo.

CDR3 in DNA: TGTGCCAGCAGTTCACCGGGCGGCGGAACTAACTATGGCTACACCTTC. It encodes CASSSPGGGTNYGYTF. This chain links TRBV28 with TRBJ1-2; unclear D gene. Between the trimmed V and J ends, which lost 4 bases and 0 bases, there was a span of 15 bases. Germline V gene data show CDR1 as MDHEN and CDR2 as SYDVKM. This CDR3 is 16 amino acids long.

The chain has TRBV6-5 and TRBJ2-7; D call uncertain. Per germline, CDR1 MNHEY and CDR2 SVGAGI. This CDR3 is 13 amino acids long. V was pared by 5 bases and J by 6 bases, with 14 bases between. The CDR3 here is CASSPPGLSEQYF. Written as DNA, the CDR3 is TGTGCCAGCAGTCCCCCCGGGCTTAGCGAGCAGTACTTC.

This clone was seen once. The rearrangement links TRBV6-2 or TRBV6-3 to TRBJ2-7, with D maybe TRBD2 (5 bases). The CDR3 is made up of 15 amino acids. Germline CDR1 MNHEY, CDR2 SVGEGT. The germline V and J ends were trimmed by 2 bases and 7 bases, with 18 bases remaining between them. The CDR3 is CASSYAGRSLGEQYF. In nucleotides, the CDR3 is TGTGCCAGCAGTTACGCGGGCAGGTCCCTGGGAGAGCAGTACTTC.

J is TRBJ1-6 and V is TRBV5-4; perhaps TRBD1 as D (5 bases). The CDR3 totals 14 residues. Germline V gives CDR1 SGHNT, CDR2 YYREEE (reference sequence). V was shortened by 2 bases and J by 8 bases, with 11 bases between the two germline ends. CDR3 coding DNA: TGTGCCAGCAGCTTAGAGGGGTCGGATTCACCCCTCCACTTT. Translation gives CASSLEGSDSPLHF.

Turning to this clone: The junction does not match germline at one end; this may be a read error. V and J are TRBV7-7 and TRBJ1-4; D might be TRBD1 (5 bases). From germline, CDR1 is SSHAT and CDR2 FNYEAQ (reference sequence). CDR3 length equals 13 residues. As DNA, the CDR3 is TGTGCTAGCAGCCCTCAGGGTAATGAAAAACTGTTTTTT. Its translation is CASSPQGNEKLFF.

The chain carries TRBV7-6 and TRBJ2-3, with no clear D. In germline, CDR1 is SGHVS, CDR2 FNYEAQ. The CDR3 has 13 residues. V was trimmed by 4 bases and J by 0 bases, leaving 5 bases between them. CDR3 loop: CASSSDSTDTQYF. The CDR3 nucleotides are TGTGCCAGCAGCTCCGACAGCACAGATACGCAGTATTTT. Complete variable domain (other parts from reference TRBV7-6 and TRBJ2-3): GAGVSQSPRYKVTKRGQDVALRCDPISGHVSLYWYRQALGQGPEFLTYFNYEAQQDKSGLPNDRFSAERPEGSISTLTIQRTEQRDSAMYRCASSSDSTDTQYFGPGTRLTVL.

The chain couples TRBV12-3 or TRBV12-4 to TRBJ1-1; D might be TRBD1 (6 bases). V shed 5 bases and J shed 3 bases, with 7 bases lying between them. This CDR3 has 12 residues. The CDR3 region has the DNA TGTGCCAGCAGTAGGGGGTACACTGAAGCTTTCTTT. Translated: CASSRGYTEAFF.

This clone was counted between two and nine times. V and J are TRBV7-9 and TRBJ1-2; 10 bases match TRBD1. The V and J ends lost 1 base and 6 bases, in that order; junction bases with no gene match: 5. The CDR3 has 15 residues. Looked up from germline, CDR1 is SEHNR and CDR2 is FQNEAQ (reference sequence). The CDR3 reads CASSLGGGQGNGYTF. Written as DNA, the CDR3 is TGTGCCAGCAGCTTAGGAGGGGGACAGGGGAATGGCTACACCTTC.

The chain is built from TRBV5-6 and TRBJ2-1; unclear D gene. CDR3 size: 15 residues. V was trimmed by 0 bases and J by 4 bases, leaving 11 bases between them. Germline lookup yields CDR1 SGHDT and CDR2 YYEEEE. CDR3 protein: CASSLGGETYNEQFF. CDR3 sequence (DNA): TGTGCCAGCAGCTTGGGCGGAGAGACATACAATGAGCAGTTCTTC.

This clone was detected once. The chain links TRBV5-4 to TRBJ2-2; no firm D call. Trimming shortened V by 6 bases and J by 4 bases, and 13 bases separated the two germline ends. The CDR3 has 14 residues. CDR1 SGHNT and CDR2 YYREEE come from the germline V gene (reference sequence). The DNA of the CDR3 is TGTGCCAGCACCCTATCCCAGAGCACCGGGGAGCTGTTTTTT. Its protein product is CASTLSQSTGELFF.

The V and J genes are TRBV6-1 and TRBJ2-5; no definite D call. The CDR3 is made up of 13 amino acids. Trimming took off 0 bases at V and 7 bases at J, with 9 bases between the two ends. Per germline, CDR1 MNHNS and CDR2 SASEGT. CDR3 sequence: CASSEAGKGTQYF. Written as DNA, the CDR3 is TGTGCCAGCAGTGAAGCGGGGAAAGGGACCCAGTACTTC.